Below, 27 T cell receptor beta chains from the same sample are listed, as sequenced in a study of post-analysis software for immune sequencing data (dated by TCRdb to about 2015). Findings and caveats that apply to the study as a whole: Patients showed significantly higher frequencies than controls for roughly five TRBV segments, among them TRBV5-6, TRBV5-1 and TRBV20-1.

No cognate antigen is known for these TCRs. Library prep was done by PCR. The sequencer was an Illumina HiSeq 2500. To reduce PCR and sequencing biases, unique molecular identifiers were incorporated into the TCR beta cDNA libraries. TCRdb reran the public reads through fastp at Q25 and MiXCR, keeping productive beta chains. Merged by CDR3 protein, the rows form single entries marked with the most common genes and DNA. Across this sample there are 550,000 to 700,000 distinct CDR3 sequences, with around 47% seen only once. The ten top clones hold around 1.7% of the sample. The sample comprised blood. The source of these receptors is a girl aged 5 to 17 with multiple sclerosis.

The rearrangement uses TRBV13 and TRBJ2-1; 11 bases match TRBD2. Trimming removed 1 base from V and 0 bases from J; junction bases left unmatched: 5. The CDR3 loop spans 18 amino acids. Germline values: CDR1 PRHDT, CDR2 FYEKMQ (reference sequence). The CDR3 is CASSLALAGDNSYNEQFF. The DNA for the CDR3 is TGTGCCAGCAGCTTAGCACTAGCGGGAGATAACTCCTACAATGAGCAGTTCTTC.

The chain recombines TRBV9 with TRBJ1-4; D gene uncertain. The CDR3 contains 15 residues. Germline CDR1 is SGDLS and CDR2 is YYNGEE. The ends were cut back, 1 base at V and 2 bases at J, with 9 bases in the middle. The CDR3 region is CASSVLKPTNEKLFF. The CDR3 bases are TGTGCCAGCAGCGTATTAAAGCCCACTAATGAAAAACTGTTTTTT.

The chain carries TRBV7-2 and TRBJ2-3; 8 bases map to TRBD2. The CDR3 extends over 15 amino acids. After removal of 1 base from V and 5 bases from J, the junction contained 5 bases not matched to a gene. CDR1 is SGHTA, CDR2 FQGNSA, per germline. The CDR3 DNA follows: TGTGCCAGCAGCTTAGGAGCGGGAGTGGTAGATACGCAGTATTTT. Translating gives CASSLGAGVVDTQYF.

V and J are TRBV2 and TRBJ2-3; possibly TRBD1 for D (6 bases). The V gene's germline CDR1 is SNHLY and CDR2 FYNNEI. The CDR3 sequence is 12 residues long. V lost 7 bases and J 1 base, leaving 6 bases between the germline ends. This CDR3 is CASTGGTDTQYF. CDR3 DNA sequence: TGTGCCAGCACAGGGGGCACAGATACGCAGTATTTT.

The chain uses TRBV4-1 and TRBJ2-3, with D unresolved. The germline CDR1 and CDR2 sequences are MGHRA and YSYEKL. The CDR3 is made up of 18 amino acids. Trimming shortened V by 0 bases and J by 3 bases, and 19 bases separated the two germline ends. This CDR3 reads CASSQEPALGKFTDTQYF. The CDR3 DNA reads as TGCGCCAGCAGCCAAGAACCCGCCCTAGGAAAATTTACAGATACGCAGTATTTT.

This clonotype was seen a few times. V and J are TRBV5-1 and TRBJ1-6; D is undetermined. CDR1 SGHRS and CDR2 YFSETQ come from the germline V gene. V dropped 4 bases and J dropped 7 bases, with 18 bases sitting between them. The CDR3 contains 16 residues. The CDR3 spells CASSPTNSKLNSPLHF. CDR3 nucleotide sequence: TGCGCCAGCAGCCCTACAAATTCAAAGCTCAATTCACCCCTCCACTTT.

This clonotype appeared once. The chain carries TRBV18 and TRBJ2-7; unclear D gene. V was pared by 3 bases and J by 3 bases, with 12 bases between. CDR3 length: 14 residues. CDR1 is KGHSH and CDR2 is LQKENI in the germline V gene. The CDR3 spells CASSPGTPLYEQYF. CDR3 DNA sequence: TGTGCCAGCTCACCGGGTACCCCCCTCTACGAGCAGTACTTC.

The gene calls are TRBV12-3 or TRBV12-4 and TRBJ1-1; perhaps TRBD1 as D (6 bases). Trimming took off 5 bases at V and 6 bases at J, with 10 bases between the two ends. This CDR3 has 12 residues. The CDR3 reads CASSTGLPEAFF. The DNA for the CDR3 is TGTGCCAGCAGTACAGGGTTGCCTGAAGCTTTCTTT.

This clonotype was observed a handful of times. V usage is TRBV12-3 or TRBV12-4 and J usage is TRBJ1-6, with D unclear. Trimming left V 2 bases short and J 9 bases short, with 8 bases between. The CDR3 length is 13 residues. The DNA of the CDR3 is TGTGCCAGCAGTTTAATCCCCCCTTCACCCCTCCACTTT. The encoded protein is CASSLIPPSPLHF.

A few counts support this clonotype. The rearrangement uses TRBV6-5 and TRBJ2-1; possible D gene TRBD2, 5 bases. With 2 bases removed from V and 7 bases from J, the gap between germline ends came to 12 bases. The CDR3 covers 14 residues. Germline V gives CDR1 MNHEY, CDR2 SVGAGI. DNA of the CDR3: TGTGCCAGCAGTTACGGCGGGCCAGAAAATGAGCAGTTCTTC. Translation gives CASSYGGPENEQFF.

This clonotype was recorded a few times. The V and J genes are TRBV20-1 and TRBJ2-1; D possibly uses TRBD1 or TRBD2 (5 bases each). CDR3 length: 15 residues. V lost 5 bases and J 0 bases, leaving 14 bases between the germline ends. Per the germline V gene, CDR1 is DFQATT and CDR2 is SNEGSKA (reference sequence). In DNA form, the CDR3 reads TGCAGTGCTTCCCTCTGGGGGAGCTCCTACAATGAGCAGTTCTTC. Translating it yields CSASLWGSSYNEQFF.

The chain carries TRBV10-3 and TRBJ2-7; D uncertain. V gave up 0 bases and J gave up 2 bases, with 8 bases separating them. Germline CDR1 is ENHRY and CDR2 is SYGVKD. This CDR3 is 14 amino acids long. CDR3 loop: CAISESRKAYEQYF. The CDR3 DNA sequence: TGTGCCATCAGTGAGTCCAGGAAAGCCTACGAGCAGTACTTC.

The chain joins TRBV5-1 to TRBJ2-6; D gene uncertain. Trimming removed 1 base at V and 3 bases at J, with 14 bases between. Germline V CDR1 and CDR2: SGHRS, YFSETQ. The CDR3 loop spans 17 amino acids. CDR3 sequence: CASSLRVRGYGANVLTF. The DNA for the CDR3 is TGCGCCAGCAGCTTGAGGGTGAGAGGATATGGGGCCAACGTCCTGACTTTC.

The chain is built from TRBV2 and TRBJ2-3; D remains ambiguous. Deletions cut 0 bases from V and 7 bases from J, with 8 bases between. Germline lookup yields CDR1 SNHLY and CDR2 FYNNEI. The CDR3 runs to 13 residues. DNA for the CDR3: TGTGCCAGCAGTGAAGCGGTGGGGAATACGCAGTATTTT. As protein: CASSEAVGNTQYF.

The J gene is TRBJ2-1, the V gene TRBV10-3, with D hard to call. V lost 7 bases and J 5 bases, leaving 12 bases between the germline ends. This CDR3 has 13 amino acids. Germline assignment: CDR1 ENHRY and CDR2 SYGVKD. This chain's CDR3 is CAIKFGPHNEQFF. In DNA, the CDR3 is TGTGCCATCAAGTTCGGTCCCCACAATGAGCAGTTCTTC.

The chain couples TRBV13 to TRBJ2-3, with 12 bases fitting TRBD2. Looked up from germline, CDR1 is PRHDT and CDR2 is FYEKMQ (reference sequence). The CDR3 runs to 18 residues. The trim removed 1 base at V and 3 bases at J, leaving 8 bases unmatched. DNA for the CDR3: TGTGCCAGCAGCTTAGCACTAGCGGGAGGCCAATGGACAGATACGCAGTATTTT. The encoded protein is CASSLALAGGQWTDTQYF. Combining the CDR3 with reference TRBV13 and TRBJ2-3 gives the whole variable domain AAGVIQSPRHLIKEKRETATLKCYPIPRHDTVYWYQQGPGQDPQFLISFYEKMQSDKGSIPDRFSAQQFSDYHSELNMSSLELGDSALYFCASSLALAGGQWTDTQYFGPGTRLTVL.

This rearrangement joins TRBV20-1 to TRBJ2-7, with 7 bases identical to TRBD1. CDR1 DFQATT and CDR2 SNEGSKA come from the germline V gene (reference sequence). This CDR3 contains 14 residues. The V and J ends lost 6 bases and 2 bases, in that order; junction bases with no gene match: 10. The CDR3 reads CSALRQGLAYEQYF. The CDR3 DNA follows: TGCAGTGCCCTCAGACAGGGTCTTGCCTACGAGCAGTACTTC.

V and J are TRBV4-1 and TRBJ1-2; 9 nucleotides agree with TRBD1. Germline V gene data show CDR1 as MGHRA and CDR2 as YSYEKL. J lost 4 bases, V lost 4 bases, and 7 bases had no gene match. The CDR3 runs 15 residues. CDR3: CASSRGTGPGYGYTF. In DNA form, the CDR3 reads TGCGCCAGCAGCCGAGGGACAGGGCCTGGCTATGGCTACACCTTC.

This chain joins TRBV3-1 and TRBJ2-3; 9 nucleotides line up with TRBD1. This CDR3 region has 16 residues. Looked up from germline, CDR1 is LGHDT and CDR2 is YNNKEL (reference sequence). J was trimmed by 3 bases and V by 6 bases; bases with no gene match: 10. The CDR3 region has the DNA TGTGCCAGCAGTCCCGGGACAGGGATGTGGACAGATACGCAGTATTTT. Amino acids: CASSPGTGMWTDTQYF.

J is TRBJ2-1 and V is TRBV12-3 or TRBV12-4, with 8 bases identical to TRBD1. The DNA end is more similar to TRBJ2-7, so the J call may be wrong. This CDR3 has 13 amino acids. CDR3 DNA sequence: TGTGCCAGCGTTCCACAGGGGGACAATGAGCAGTACTTC. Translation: CASVPQGDNEQYF.

The CDR3 sequence: CAISRAGLGNQPQHF. The CDR3 coding sequence is TGTGCCATCAGTCGGGCAGGCCTGGGCAATCAGCCCCAGCATTTT. The V gene is TRBV10-3, the J gene TRBJ1-5, with D hard to call. Germline values: CDR1 ENHRY, CDR2 SYGVKD. There are 15 residues in the CDR3. Deletions cut 5 bases from V and 2 bases from J, with 13 bases between.

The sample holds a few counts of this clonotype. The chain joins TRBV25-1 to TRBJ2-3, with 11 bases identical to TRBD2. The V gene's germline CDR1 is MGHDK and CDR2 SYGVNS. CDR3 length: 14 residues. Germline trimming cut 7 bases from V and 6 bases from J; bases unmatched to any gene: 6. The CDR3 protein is CASMELAGADTQYF. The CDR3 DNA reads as TGTGCCAGCATGGAACTAGCGGGAGCCGATACGCAGTATTTT.

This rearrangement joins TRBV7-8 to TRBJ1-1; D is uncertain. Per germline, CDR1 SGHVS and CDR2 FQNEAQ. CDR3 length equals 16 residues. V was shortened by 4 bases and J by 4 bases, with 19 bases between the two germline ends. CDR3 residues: CASSSPGWLEGTEAFF. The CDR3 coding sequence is TGTGCCAGCAGCTCCCCGGGGTGGTTGGAGGGCACTGAAGCTTTCTTT.

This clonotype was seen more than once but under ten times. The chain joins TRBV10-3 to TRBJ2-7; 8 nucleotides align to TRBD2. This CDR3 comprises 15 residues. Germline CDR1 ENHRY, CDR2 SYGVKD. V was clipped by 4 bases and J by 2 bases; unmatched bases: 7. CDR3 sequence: CAISALGLEAYEQYF. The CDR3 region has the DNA TGTGCCATCAGTGCTCTGGGACTAGAGGCCTACGAGCAGTACTTC.

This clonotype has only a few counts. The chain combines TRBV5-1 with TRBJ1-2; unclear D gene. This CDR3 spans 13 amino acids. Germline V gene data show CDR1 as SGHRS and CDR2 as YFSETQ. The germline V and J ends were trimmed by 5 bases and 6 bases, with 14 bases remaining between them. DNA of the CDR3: TGCGCCAGCAGAATAAGCAGTAGAAATGGCTACACCTTC. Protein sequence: CASRISSRNGYTF.

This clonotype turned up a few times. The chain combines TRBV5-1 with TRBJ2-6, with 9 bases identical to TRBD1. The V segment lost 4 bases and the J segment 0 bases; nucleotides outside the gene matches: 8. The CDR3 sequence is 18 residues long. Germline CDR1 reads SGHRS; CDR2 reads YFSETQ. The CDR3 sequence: CASSRDRVKPSGANVLTF. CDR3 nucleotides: TGCGCCAGCAGCCGGGACAGGGTTAAGCCCTCTGGGGCCAACGTCCTGACTTTC. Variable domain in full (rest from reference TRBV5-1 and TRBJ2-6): KAGVTQTPRYLIKTRGQQVTLSCSPISGHRSVSWYQQTPGQGLQFLFEYFSETQRNKGNFPGRFSGRQFSNSRSEMNVSTLELGDSALYLCASSRDRVKPSGANVLTFGAGSRLTVL.

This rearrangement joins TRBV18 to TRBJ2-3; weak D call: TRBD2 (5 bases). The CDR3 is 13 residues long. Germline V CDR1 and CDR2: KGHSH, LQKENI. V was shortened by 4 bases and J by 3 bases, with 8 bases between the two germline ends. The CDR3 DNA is TGTGCCAGCTCACAAAGCGGTACAGATACGCAGTATTTT. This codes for CASSQSGTDTQYF.